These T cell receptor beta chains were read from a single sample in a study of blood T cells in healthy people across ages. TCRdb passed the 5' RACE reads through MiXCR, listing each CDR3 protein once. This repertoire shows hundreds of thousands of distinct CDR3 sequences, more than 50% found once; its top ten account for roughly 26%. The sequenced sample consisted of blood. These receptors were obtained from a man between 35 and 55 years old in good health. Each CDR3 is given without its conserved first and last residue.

ASSLGASSEGGELF | TRBJ2-2 | TRBV7-2
ASSLNSAWETQY | . | TRBV7-2
ASSQDLAGTYEQY | TRBJ2-7 | TRBV4-1
ASSPSGRIQETQY | TRBJ2-5 | TRBV7-2
ASSEGQGATPYEQY | . | TRBV2
ASSLRTGGPYNEQF | TRBJ2-1 | TRBV28
ASSTLSGGYT | TRBJ1-2 | TRBV28
ASSSDRGYNEQF | TRBJ2-1 | TRBV12-3/TRBV12-4
ASTIAAGSYEQY | TRBJ2-7 | TRBV6-1
ASSPTQRRPARGYT | TRBJ1-2 | TRBV3-1
ASSDRGHSYGYT | TRBJ1-2 | TRBV27
ACSVNWQGDGYT | TRBJ1-2 | TRBV7-3
ASSGNRDRVNTEAF | TRBJ1-1 | TRBV2
SVRSGGASNEQF | TRBJ2-1 | TRBV29-1
ATSDEEQLLGLSSYNSPLH | TRBJ1-6 | TRBV24-1
ASSKGDIGYTGELF | TRBJ2-2 | TRBV11-2
ASSRGTGRSNQPQH | TRBJ1-5 | TRBV12-3/TRBV12-4
ASSYGGPVQETQY | TRBJ2-5 | TRBV6-2/TRBV6-3
ASSLRWGTGGYT | TRBJ1-2 | TRBV14
ASSRADGNYGYT | TRBJ1-2 | TRBV4-2
ASSQGGPSQETQY | TRBJ2-5 | TRBV3-1
ASMNADTEAF | TRBJ1-1 | TRBV25-1
ATSREGAGEKLF | TRBJ1-4 | TRBV15
SVPSSGANVLT | TRBJ2-6 | TRBV29-1
AGSFLHIAGSVDTQY | TRBJ2-3 | TRBV27
ASTGRRENYSNQPQH | TRBJ1-5 | TRBV6-2/TRBV6-3